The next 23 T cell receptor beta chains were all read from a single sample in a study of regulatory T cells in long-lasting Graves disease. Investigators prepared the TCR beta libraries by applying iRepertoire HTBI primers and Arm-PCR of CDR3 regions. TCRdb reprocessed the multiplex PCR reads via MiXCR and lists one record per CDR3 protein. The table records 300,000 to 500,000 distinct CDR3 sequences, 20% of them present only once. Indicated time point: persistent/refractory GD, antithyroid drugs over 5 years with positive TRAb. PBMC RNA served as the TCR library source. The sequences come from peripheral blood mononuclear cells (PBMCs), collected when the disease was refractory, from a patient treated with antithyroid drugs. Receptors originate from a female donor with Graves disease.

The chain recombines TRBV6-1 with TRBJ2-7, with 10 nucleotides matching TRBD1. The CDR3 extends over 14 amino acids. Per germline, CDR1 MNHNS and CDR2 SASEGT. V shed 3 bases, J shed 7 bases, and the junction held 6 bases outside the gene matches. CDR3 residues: CASSEWDRGGEQYF. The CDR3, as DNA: TGTGCCAGCAGTGAGTGGGACAGGGGAGGGGAGCAGTACTTC.

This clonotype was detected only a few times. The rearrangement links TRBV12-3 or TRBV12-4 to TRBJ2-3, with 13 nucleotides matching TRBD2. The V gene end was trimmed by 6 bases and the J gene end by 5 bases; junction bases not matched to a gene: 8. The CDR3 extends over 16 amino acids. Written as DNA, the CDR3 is TGTGCCAGCAGCTCGGGGACTAGCGGGACGGGAGATACGCAGTATTTT. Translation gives CASSSGTSGTGDTQYF.

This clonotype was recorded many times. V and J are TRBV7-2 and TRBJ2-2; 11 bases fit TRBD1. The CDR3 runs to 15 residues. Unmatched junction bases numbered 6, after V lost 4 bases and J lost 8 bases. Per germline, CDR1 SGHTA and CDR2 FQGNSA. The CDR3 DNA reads TGTGCCAGCAGCTCGGACAGGGGGCGGGCGGGGGAGCTGTTTTTT. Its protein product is CASSSDRGRAGELFF.

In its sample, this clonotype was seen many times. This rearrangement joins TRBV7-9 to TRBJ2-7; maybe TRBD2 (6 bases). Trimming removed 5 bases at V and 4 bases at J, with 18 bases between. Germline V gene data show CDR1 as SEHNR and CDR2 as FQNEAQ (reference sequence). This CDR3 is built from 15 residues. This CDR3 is CASSVRETDIYEQYF. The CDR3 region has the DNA TGTGCCAGCAGCGTCCGGGAGACCGACATTTACGAGCAGTACTTC.

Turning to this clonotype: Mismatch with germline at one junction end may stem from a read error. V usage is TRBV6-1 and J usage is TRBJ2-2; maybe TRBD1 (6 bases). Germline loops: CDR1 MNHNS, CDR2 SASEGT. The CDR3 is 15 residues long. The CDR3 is CASSEVGGGTGELFF. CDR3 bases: TGTGCCAGCAGCGAAGTAGGGGGTGGCACCGGGGAGCTGTTTTTT.

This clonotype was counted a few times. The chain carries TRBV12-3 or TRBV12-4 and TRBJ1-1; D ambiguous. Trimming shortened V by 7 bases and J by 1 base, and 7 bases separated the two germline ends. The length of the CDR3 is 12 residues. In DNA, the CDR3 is TGTGCCAGCACTAGTGGGAACACTGAAGCTTTCTTT. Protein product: CASTSGNTEAFF.

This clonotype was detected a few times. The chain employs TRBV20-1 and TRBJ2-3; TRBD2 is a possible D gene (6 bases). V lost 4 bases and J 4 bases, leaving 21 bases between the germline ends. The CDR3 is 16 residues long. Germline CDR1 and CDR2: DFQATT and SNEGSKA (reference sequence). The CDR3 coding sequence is TGCAGTGCTAACACCTGGACTATCGACGCGGCAGATACGCAGTATTTT. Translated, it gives CSANTWTIDAADTQYF.

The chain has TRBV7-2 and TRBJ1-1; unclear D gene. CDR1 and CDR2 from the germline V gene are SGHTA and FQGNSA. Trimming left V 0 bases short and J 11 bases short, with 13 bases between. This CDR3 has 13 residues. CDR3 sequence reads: CASSLAREGYAFF. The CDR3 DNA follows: TGTGCCAGCAGCTTAGCGAGGGAGGGTTACGCTTTCTTT.

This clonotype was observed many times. CDR3 loop: CASSLTPAQETQYF. The CDR3 nucleotides are TGTGCCAGCAGTCTGACCCCGGCTCAAGAGACCCAGTACTTC. The chain carries TRBV27 and TRBJ2-5, with D hard to call. This CDR3 comprises 14 residues. Germline V gene lookup returns CDR1 MNHEY and CDR2 SMNVEV (reference sequence). V was trimmed by 5 bases and J by 2 bases, leaving 12 bases between them.

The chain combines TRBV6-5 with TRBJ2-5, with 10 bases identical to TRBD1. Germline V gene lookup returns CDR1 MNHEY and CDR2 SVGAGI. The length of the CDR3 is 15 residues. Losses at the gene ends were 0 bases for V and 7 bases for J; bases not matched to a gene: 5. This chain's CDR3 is CASSYSGTGVVTQYF. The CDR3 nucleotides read TGTGCCAGCAGTTACTCCGGGACAGGGGTGGTGACCCAGTACTTC.

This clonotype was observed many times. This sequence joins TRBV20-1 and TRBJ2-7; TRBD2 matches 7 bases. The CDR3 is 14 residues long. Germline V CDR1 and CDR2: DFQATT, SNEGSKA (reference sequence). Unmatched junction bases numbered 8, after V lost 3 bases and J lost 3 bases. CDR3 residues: CSASTGSGGYEQYF. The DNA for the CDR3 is TGCAGTGCTAGTACGGGCTCGGGGGGCTACGAGCAGTACTTC.

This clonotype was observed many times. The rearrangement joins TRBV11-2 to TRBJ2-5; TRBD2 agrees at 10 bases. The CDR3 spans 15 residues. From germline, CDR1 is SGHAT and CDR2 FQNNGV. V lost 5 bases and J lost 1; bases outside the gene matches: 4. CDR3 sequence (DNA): TGTGCCAGCAGCCCGTCTAGCGGGAGCCAAGAGACCCAGTACTTC. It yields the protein CASSPSSGSQETQYF.

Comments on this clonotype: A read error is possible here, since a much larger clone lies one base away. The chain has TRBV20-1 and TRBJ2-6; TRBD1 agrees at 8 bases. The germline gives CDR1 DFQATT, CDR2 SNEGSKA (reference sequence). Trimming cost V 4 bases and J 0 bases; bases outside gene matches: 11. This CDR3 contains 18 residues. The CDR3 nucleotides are TGCAGTGCTACTCTCGGACAGGGAGGAGGCTCTGGGGCCAACGTCCTGACTTTC. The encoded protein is CSATLGQGGGSGANVLTF.

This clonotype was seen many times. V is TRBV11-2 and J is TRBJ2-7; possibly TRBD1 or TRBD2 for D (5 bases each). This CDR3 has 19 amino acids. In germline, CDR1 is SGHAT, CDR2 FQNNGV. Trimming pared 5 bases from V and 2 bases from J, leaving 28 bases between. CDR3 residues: CASSVTREAPGRRPYEQYF. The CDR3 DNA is TGTGCCAGCAGCGTCACCCGAGAGGCCCCGGGACGGCGGCCCTACGAGCAGTACTTC.

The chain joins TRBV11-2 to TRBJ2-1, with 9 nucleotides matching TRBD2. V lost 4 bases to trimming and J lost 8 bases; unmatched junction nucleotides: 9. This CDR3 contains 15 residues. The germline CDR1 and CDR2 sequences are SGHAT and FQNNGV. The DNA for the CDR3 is TGTGCCAGCAGCTCACCCGGGACTAGCTTGTATGAGCAGTTCTTC. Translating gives CASSSPGTSLYEQFF.

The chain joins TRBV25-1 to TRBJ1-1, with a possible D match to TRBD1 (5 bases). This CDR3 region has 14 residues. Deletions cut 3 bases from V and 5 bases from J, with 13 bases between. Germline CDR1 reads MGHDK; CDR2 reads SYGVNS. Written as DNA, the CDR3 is TGTGCCAGCAGTGATGGGGGAGGGTTGACTGAAGCTTTCTTT. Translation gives CASSDGGGLTEAFF.

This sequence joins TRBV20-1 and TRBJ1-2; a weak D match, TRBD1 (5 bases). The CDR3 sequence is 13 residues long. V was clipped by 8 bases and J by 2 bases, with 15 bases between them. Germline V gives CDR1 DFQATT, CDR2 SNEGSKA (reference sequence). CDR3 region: CSPVRGGNYGYTF. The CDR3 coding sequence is TGCAGTCCAGTACGGGGGGGGAACTATGGCTACACCTTC.

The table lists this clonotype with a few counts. CDR3 sequence reads: CSVTGTGGVLKAFF. CDR3 sequence (DNA): TGCAGCGTGACCGGGACAGGGGGCGTCCTGAAAGCTTTCTTT. The V and J genes are TRBV29-1 and TRBJ1-1; 12 bases fit TRBD1. The CDR3 length is 14 residues. CDR1 is SQVTM, CDR2 ANQGSEA, per germline. The trim removed 6 bases at V and 9 bases at J, leaving 11 bases unmatched. Using reference TRBV29-1 and TRBJ1-1 for the parts outside the CDR3, the full variable domain is SAVISQKPSRDICQRGTSLTIQCQVDSQVTMMFWYRQQPGQSLTLIATANQGSEATYESGFVIDKFPISRPNLTFSTLTVSNMSPEDSSIYLCSVTGTGGVLKAFFGQGTRLTVV.

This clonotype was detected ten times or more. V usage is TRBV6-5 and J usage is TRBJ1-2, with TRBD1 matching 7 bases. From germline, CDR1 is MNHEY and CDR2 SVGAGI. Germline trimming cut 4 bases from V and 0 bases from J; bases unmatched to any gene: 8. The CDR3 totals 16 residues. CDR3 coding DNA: TGTGCCAGCAGTTCTAGCTGGGACAGATCTAACTATGGCTACACCTTC. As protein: CASSSSWDRSNYGYTF.

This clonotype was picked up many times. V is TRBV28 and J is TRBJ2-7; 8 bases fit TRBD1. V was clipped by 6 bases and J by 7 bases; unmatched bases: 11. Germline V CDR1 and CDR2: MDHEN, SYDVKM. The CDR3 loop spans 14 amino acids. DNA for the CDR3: TGTGCCAGCAGGGACAGGGACGATTTGGGGGAGCAGTACTTC. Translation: CASRDRDDLGEQYF.

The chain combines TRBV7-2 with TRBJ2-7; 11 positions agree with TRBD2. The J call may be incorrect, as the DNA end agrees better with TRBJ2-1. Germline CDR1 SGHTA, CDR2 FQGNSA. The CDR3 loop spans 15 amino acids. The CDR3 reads CASTLAGGIYNEQFF. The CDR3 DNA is TGTGCCAGCACCCTAGCGGGAGGTATATACAATGAGCAGTTCTTC.

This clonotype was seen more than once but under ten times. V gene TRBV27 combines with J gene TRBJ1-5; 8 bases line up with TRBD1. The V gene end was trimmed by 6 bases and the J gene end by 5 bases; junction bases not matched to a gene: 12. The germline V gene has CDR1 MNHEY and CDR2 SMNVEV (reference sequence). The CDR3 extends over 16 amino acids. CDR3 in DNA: TGTGCCAGCAGCCAGCGGGCAGGGGGCCTGTATCAGCCCCAGCATTTT. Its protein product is CASSQRAGGLYQPQHF.

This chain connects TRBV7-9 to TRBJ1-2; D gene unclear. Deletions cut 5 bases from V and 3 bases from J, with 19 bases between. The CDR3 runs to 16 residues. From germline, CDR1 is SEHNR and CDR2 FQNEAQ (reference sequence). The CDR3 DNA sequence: TGTGCCAGCAGCCCCACGTTAGGAGGGATCGACTATGGCTACACCTTC. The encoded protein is CASSPTLGGIDYGYTF.